These T cell receptor beta chains were read from a single sample in a study of T cell responses to AZD1222 COVID-19 vaccine. Method: immunoSEQ multiplex PCR; TCRdb's copy keeps in-frame clones and lacks some. Of hundreds of thousands of clones listed, about 94% were seen once; the top ten hold roughly 0.51%. Sequences were derived from peripheral blood, sampled 28 days after the second AZD1222 dose. The source of these receptors is an adult who received the AZD1222 COVID-19 vaccine. The CDR3 runs from the conserved cysteine through the conserved F or W. Fields, in order: J gene, V gene, CDR3 length, clone size, D gene, CDR3 protein, CDR3 DNA. The D gene is left open where the match is weak. Rows give clone size only sometimes, using once, few, many, or a class for an expanded clone.

TRBJ2-7 TRBV5-4 12 once NA CASSLGAREQYF TGTGCCAGCAGCTTGGGGGCGCGGGAGCAGTACTTC
TRBJ2-7 TRBV19 14 NA NA CASRVRSASYEQYF TGTGCCAGTAGGGTCCGGAGTGCGTCCTACGAGCAGTACTTC
TRBJ1-1 TRBV5-8 13 few NA CASSPRGGAEAFF TGTGCCAGCAGCCCCCGTGGAGGCGCTGAAGCTTTCTTT
TRBJ2-3 TRBV11-2 18 NA TRBD2 CASSLVTPGLAGWDTQYF TGTGCCAGCAGCTTAGTGACCCCGGGACTAGCGGGATGGGATACGCAGTATTTT
TRBJ1-1 TRBV13 15 NA TRBD1 CASSSRQGRFTEAFF TGTGCCAGCAGCTCCCGACAGGGGCGGTTCACTGAAGCTTTCTTT
TRBJ1-2 TRBV3-1/TRBV3-2 15 NA NA CASSVRDRGGYGYTF TGTGCCAGCAGCGTCCGGGACCGAGGAGGCTATGGCTACACCTTC
TRBJ1-4 TRBV4-1 16 NA NA CASSPGPGGGQEKLFF TGCGCCAGCAGCCCAGGACCTGGGGGGGGGCAGGAAAAACTGTTTTTT
TRBJ1-5 TRBV3-1/TRBV3-2 15 NA NA CASSQGDLNNQPQHF TGTGCCAGCAGCCAGGGGGACCTGAACAATCAGCCCCAGCATTTT
TRBJ2-3 TRBV24-1 14 NA NA CATSVDGSTDTQYF TGTGCCACCAGTGTCGACGGGAGTACAGATACGCAGTATTTT
TRBJ2-3 TRBV5-8 16 NA NA CASSKGRGGSTDTQYF TGTGCCAGCAGTAAAGGGAGGGGGGGCTCCACAGATACGCAGTATTTT
TRBJ2-5 TRBV28 10 NA NA CASTGETQYF TGTGCCAGCACGGGAGAGACCCAGTACTTC
TRBJ2-3 TRBV7-6 15 NA TRBD2 CASSLGGRGGDTQYF TGTGCCAGCAGCTTAGGCGGGAGAGGTGGAGATACGCAGTATTTT
TRBJ1-1 TRBV12-3/TRBV12-4 13 NA NA CASSLLTNTEAFF TGTGCCAGCAGTTTACTCACGAACACTGAAGCTTTCTTT
TRBJ2-7 TRBV4-1 16 NA NA CASSSAPTGKGYEQYF TGCGCCAGCAGCTCAGCCCCCACAGGGAAAGGGTACGAGCAGTACTTC
TRBJ2-5 TRBV28 15 NA NA CASSFVGGTGETQYF TGTGCCAGCAGTTTTGTTGGGGGTACGGGGGAGACCCAGTACTTC
TRBJ2-7 TRBV4-1 16 NA TRBD2 CARSLGGGLGSYEQYF TGCGCCCGCAGCCTGGGGGGGGGACTGGGGTCCTACGAGCAGTACTTC
TRBJ2-1 TRBV5-4 12 NA NA CASSLATNEQFF TGTGCCAGCAGCTTAGCCACTAATGAGCAGTTCTTC
TRBJ1-6 TRBV7-6 18 few TRBD1 CASSLETGSSSYNSPLHF TGTGCCAGCAGCTTAGAGACAGGGTCGAGCTCCTATAATTCACCCCTCCACTTT
TRBJ2-7 TRBV11-2 14 NA NA CASSSYGGMYEQYF TGTGCCAGCAGCTCGTATGGAGGAATGTACGAGCAGTACTTC
TRBJ1-1 TRBV5-6 16 NA NA CASSSLGSSRNTEAFF TGTGCCAGCAGTTCATTGGGTTCTAGCCGAAACACTGAAGCTTTCTTT
TRBJ2-5 TRBV9 16 NA NA CASSVAPQGGPETQYF TGTGCCAGCAGCGTAGCCCCCCAGGGGGGGCCGGAGACCCAGTACTTC
TRBJ1-5 TRBV5-1 14 NA NA CASSFGGGDQPQHF TGCGCCAGCAGCTTTGGCGGGGGAGATCAGCCCCAGCATTTT
TRBJ2-1 TRBV10-3 14 NA TRBD1 CATRTGGEAGEQFF TGTGCCACCCGGACAGGGGGCGAAGCAGGTGAGCAGTTCTTC
TRBJ1-3 TRBV7-2 14 NA NA CASSLVGPGNTIYF TGTGCCAGCAGTTTAGTGGGTCCTGGAAACACCATATATTTT
TRBJ1-2 TRBV9 13 NA NA CASSVSGQGGYTF TGTGCCAGCAGCGTATCTGGGCAGGGAGGCTACACCTTC
TRBJ2-3 TRBV5-1 14 NA NA CASSLDGSADTQYF TGCGCCAGCAGCTTGGACGGGAGCGCAGATACGCAGTATTTT
TRBJ2-2 TRBV12-3/TRBV12-4 13 NA NA CASTSGYTGELFF TGTGCCAGCACGAGCGGTTACACCGGGGAGCTGTTTTTT
TRBJ2-5 TRBV5-4 14 once NA CASSLGWKQETQYF TGTGCCAGCAGCTTGGGCTGGAAACAAGAGACCCAGTACTTC
TRBJ1-2 TRBV21-1 14 NA NA CASRRGGCNYGYTF TGTGCCAGCAGACGGGGAGGCTGCAACTATGGCTACACCTTC
TRBJ2-7 TRBV7-9 16 NA TRBD1 CASRPEPGQGSYEQYF TGTGCCAGCAGACCAGAACCGGGACAGGGTTCATACGAGCAGTACTTC
TRBJ2-6 TRBV28 17 NA TRBD2 CASRASGGSSGANVLTF TGTGCCAGCAGGGCCAGCGGGGGGTCCTCTGGGGCCAACGTCCTGACTTTC
TRBJ1-1 TRBV7-9 13 NA NA CASSIQVNTEAFF TGTGCCAGCAGCATACAGGTCAACACTGAAGCTTTCTTT
TRBJ1-6 TRBV7-2 15 NA NA CASSPWSSYNSPLHF TGTGCCAGCAGTCCATGGAGCTCCTATAATTCACCCCTCCACTTT
TRBJ1-6 TRBV28 14 NA NA CASRPAQGNSPLHF TGTGCCAGCAGACCCGCCCAGGGGAACTCACCCCTCCACTTT
TRBJ2-7 TRBV28 13 NA NA CASSPHGSHEQYF TGTGCCAGCAGTCCCCACGGGTCCCACGAGCAGTACTTC
TRBJ2-1 TRBV20-1 10 NA NA CSASRLEQFF TGCAGTGCTAGTCGACTAGAGCAGTTCTTC
TRBJ2-3 TRBV18 16 NA TRBD2 CASSPPLGGGTDTQYF TGTGCCAGCTCACCACCGTTGGGGGGGGGCACAGATACGCAGTATTTT
TRBJ2-7 TRBV7-9 14 NA NA CASSLASRGNEQYF TGTGCCAGCAGCTTAGCGTCCAGGGGCAACGAGCAGTACTTC
TRBJ1-2 TRBV5-1 12 NA NA CASSLGGLGYTF TGCGCCAGCAGCTTGGGCGGGTTGGGCTACACCTTC
TRBJ2-7 TRBV9 13 NA NA CASSVDSTYEQYF TGTGCCAGCAGCGTAGACTCCACCTACGAGCAGTACTTC
TRBJ1-2 TRBV29-1 12 NA NA CSVDGGPYGYTF TGCAGCGTTGATGGAGGGCCGTATGGCTACACCTTC
TRBJ1-3 TRBV2 15 NA TRBD1 CASGRTGAGGNTIYF TGTGCCAGCGGGAGGACAGGGGCAGGGGGAAACACCATATATTTT
TRBJ1-2 TRBV6-5 11 NA NA CGVWGPGGYTF TGTGGTGTGTGGGGCCCCGGGGGCTACACCTTC
TRBJ2-2 TRBV5-1 19 NA TRBD2 CASSPRTGLAGGSTGELFF TGCGCCAGCAGCCCTAGAACTGGACTAGCGGGGGGATCTACCGGGGAGCTGTTTTTT
TRBJ1-3 TRBV5-1 18 NA TRBD1 CASSLAPQGAISGNTIYF TGCGCCAGCAGCTTGGCCCCGCAGGGGGCCATCTCTGGAAACACCATATATTTT
TRBJ1-4 TRBV2 15 NA NA CASSERSGLNEKLFF TGTGCCAGCAGTGAACGGTCAGGCCTTAATGAAAAACTGTTTTTT
TRBJ2-7 TRBV5-5 16 once TRBD1 CASSPGVGQGRYEQYF TGTGCCAGCAGCCCTGGGGTGGGACAGGGCCGATACGAGCAGTACTTC
TRBJ2-7 TRBV12-3/TRBV12-4 13 NA NA CASSLAPAGAQYF TGTGCCAGCAGTTTAGCGCCGGCAGGGGCGCAGTACTTC
TRBJ2-3 TRBV2 13 NA NA CASSGLVTDTQYF TGTGCCAGCAGTGGACTAGTCACAGATACGCAGTATTTT
TRBJ2-2 TRBV7-9 19 few NA CASSSPLVGRGLNTGELFF TGTGCCAGCAGCTCACCCTTGGTCGGGCGGGGACTGAACACCGGGGAGCTGTTTTTT
TRBJ2-5 TRBV9 16 NA TRBD2 CASSPGAVAGGETQYF TGTGCCAGCAGCCCCGGGGCGGTAGCGGGGGGGGAGACCCAGTACTTC
TRBJ2-2 TRBV2 15 NA TRBD2 CASSGPSGGAGELFF TGTGCCAGCAGTGGGCCTAGCGGGGGGGCCGGGGAGCTGTTTTTT
TRBJ1-1 TRBV3-1/TRBV3-2 15 NA NA CASSQKEQVNTEAFF TGTGCCAGCAGCCAAAAGGAACAGGTGAACACTGAAGCTTTCTTT